This T cell receptor beta chain comes out of a study of blood T cell repertoires in COVID-19 (dated by TCRdb to 2020 to 2021). Background for the entire study: The collaborator samples originated in the United States, Italy and Spain and spanned the acute and convalescent phases of COVID-19. A de-identified subject ID, COVID-19 status, age in years and sex were almost always included in the sample metadata. Deeply sampled blood TCRbeta repertoires from subjects exposed to, actively infected with, or recovered from COVID-19 were included in the dataset. A freely available public database, intended as a resource for researchers studying the immune response to SARS-CoV-2, is where the repertoires were released. Samples were obtained from the ongoing ImmuneRACE study (first 160 participants) and from 1,254 subjects provided by 6 global collaborators. The prospective study material was composed of cDNA or gDNA derived from T cells, B-cell-depleted T cells, or PBMCs. HLA class I and class II types, where available, came from metadata supplied by the sample provider rather than from assay-based typing. Overall study outcomes, separate from this receptor: The amount of clinical and demographic metadata varied by source and participant and was provided uncurated.

The immunoSEQ Assay, a bias-controlled multiplex PCR, was used to amplify TCRbeta CDR3 regions from genomic DNA. In the paper's pipeline: Within the assay, amplification of reference gene primers was used to estimate how many nucleated cells each sample contained. Sequence reads were collapsed and filtered to measure the absolute abundance of every unique TCRbeta CDR3 rearrangement. For each sample, productive Simpson clonality was calculated as the square root of Simpson's diversity index over productive rearrangements. TCRdb mirrors the immuneACCESS table, restricted to in-frame sequences. Some clones are absent from its copies; in checked studies, under half trace to an unresolved V gene, and the reason for the others is unknown. Clone size and the V and J calls come from that table; the DNA yielded D and trimming. Counted in this sample were about 260,000 clones; around 88% of them appeared once. Clones ranked in the top ten supply about 1.2% of the sample.

About this clone: The antigen this receptor binds is unknown. Base qualities are missing; no much larger clone stands one base away.

Participants in the prospective study were aged roughly 18 to 90 years, lived in 20 to 30 United States geographic areas, and enrolled through a virtual design. In the prospective study, cohorts were assigned on the basis of participant-reported clinical history obtained from a screening survey and a study questionnaire. Mobile phlebotomists in the prospective study collected whole blood, serum and a nasopharyngeal or oropharyngeal swab from every participant. Prospective study participants could optionally give additional blood draws and questionnaires over a roughly two-month period. Before DNA extraction, blood samples from the prospective study were shipped at room temperature or frozen. Reading the germline V gene gives CDR1 SGHVS and CDR2 FQNEAQ. The CDR3 contains 21 residues, cysteine and phenylalanine counted. Kept here is only the CDR3 DNA, which spans 63 bases and is read in frame from base 1. The V end gives up 0 bases and the J end 0 bases, leaving 17 bases in the junction not matched to a gene.

This chain joins TRBV7-8 to TRBJ1-3, with 7 bases in between that match TRBD1. Sequenced sample: PBMCs or T cells enriched from blood (not recorded which). This sequence was found in a woman in her 40s with acute COVID-19. Here the CDR3 is given as CASSLAILGGQQFFSGNTIYF. The DNA is TGTGCCAGCAGCTTAGCGATACTAGGGGGACAGCAATTCTTCTCTGGAAACACCATATATTTT.